Listed below are T cell receptor beta chains from one sample, sequenced in a study of radiotherapy plus CTLA-4 blockade in lung cancer. The repertoire was sequenced with immunoSEQ multiplex PCR; TCRdb's copy has only in-frame clones and lacks some. The table has about 120,000 clones, nearly 80% seen once. Material: peripheral blood, obtained from a patient treated with radiotherapy plus ipilimumab. These receptors were obtained from a human donor with non-small cell lung cancer who had a partial response to radiotherapy plus ipilimumab. Each CDR3 is given with its conserved first and last residue. Fields, in order: J gene, D gene, CDR3 length, V gene, clone size, CDR3 DNA, CDR3 protein. The D gene is left open where the match is weak. Expanded clones get a size class; other rows say once, few or many, or leave the size out.

j_call: TRBJ2-1; d_call: NA; cdr3_length: 14; v_call: TRBV28; clone_size: once; cdr3_nt: TGTGCCAGCAGCAAGCCTCGGGGCTACAATGAGCAGTTCTTC; cdr3_aa: CASSKPRGYNEQFF
j_call: TRBJ2-7; d_call: NA; cdr3_length: 14; v_call: TRBV2; clone_size: once; cdr3_nt: TGTGCCAGCAGTGATTCCCGGGGTACCTACGAGCAGTACTTC; cdr3_aa: CASSDSRGTYEQYF
j_call: TRBJ2-5; d_call: NA; cdr3_length: 13; v_call: TRBV19; clone_size: NA; cdr3_nt: TGTGCCAGTAGTATTGGGCACCAAGAGACCCAGTACTTC; cdr3_aa: CASSIGHQETQYF
j_call: TRBJ2-7; d_call: NA; cdr3_length: 13; v_call: TRBV6-1; clone_size: NA; cdr3_nt: TGTGCCAGCAGTGACTACAGTCTCAACGAGCAGTACTTC; cdr3_aa: CASSDYSLNEQYF
j_call: TRBJ2-1; d_call: NA; cdr3_length: 11; v_call: TRBV20-1; clone_size: once; cdr3_nt: TGCAGTGCTAGAGATGAGCAAACTCAGTTCTTC; cdr3_aa: CSARDEQTQFF
j_call: TRBJ1-5; d_call: TRBD1; cdr3_length: 16; v_call: TRBV30; clone_size: NA; cdr3_nt: TGTGCCTGGAGTGACCCGGGACAGATGGGCTTCGAGCCCCAGCATTTT; cdr3_aa: CAWSDPGQMGFEPQHF
j_call: TRBJ1-6; d_call: NA; cdr3_length: 14; v_call: TRBV19; clone_size: NA; cdr3_nt: TGTGCCAGTAGCAACAGGGCTCCAAATTCACCCCTCCACTTT; cdr3_aa: CASSNRAPNSPLHF
j_call: TRBJ1-2; d_call: TRBD1; cdr3_length: 13; v_call: TRBV28; clone_size: NA; cdr3_nt: TGTGCCAGCACTCGGACAGGGAGGTATGGCTACACCTTC; cdr3_aa: CASTRTGRYGYTF
j_call: TRBJ1-1; d_call: NA; cdr3_length: 15; v_call: TRBV30; clone_size: once; cdr3_nt: TGTGCTTTGGAGGCGGGGACGGCTCTGAACACTGAAGCTTTCTTT; cdr3_aa: CALEAGTALNTEAFF
j_call: TRBJ2-5; d_call: NA; cdr3_length: 15; v_call: TRBV6-5; clone_size: NA; cdr3_nt: TGTGCCAGCAGACCCTTTGACAAGCTCAGGGAGACCCAGTACTTC; cdr3_aa: CASRPFDKLRETQYF
j_call: TRBJ2-1; d_call: TRBD2; cdr3_length: 16; v_call: TRBV18; clone_size: NA; cdr3_nt: TGTGCCAGCTCACCAAGGACTAGCGGGAGGTACAATGAGCAGTTCTTC; cdr3_aa: CASSPRTSGRYNEQFF
j_call: TRBJ2-2; d_call: TRBD2; cdr3_length: 16; v_call: TRBV5-1; clone_size: NA; cdr3_nt: TGCGCCAGCAGCCCTGGACTAGCGGGAGCTACCGGGGAGCTGTTTTTT; cdr3_aa: CASSPGLAGATGELFF
j_call: TRBJ2-7; d_call: NA; cdr3_length: 16; v_call: TRBV10-3; clone_size: NA; cdr3_nt: TGTGCCATCAGTGAGTCTCCGATAATGAGCTCCTACGAGCAGTACTTC; cdr3_aa: CAISESPIMSSYEQYF
j_call: TRBJ1-1; d_call: NA; cdr3_length: 12; v_call: TRBV28; clone_size: NA; cdr3_nt: TGTGCCAGCCAAAGGGGATACTCTGAAGCTTTCTTT; cdr3_aa: CASQRGYSEAFF